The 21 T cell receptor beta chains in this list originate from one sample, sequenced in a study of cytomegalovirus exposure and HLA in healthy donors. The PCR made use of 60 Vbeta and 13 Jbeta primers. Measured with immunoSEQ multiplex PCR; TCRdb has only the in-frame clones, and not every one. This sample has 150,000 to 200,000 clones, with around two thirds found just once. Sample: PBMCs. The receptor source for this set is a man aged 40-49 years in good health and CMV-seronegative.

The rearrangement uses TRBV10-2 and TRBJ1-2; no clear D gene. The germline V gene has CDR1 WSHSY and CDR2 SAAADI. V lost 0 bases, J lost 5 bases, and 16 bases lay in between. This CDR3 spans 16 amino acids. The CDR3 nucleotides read TGCGCCAGCAGTGAGTCAGTCTCTTCGGTTCGATATGGCTACACCTTC. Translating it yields CASSESVSSVRYGYTF.

The CDR3 spells CASSPGQEGEQYF. CDR3 coding DNA: TGTGCCAGCAGCCCTGGCCAGGAGGGCGAGCAGTACTTC. V and J are TRBV7-3 and TRBJ2-7; weak D call: TRBD2 (6 bases). Germline V CDR1 and CDR2: SGHTA, FQGTGA. Trimming stripped 5 bases from V and 6 bases from J, with 14 bases between. The CDR3 is made up of 13 amino acids.

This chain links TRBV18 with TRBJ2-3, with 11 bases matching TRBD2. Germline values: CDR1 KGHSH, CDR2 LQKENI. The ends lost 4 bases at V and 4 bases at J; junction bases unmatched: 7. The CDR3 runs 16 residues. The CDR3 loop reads CASSRTGTSGADTQYF. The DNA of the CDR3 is TGTGCCAGCTCACGGACAGGGACTAGCGGAGCAGATACGCAGTATTTT.

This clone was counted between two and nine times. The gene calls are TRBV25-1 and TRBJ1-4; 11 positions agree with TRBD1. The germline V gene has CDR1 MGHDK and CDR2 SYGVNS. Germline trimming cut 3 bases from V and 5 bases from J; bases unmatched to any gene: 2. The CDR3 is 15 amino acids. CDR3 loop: CASSEDRGPNEKLFF. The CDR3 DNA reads TGTGCCAGCAGTGAGGACAGGGGGCCGAATGAAAAACTGTTTTTT.

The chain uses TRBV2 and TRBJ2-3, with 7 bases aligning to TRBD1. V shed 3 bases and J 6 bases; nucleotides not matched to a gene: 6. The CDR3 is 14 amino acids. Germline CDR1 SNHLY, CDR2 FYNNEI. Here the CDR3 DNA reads TGTGCCAGCAGTGAGACAGGGTGGGGGGATACGCAGTATTTT. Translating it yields CASSETGWGDTQYF.

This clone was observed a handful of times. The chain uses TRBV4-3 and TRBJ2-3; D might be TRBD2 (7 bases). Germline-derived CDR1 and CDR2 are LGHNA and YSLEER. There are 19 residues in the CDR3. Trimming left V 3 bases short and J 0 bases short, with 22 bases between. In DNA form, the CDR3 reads TGCGCCAGCAGCCAGTTTCCACGGGGGCTAGCGGACAGCACAGATACGCAGTATTTT. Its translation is CASSQFPRGLADSTDTQYF.

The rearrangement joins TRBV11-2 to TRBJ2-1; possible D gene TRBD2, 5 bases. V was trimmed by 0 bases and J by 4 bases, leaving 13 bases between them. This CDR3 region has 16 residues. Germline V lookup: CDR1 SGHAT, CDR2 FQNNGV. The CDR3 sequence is CASSLEAASRYNEQFF. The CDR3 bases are TGTGCCAGCAGCTTAGAGGCGGCTAGCCGATACAATGAGCAGTTCTTC.

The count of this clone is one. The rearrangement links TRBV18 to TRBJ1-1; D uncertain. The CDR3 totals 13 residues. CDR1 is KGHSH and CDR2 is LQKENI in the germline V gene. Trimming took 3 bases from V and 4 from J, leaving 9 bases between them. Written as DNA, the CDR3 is TGTGCCAGCTCACCGGAGGGTGCCACTGAAGCTTTCTTT. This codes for CASSPEGATEAFF.

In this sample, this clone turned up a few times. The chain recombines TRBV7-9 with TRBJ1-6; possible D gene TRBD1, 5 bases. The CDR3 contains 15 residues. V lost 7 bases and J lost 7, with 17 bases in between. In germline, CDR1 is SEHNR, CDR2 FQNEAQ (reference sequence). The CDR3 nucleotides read TGTGCCAGCAAGGCAGTAGACAGCCAGAATTCACCCCTCCACTTT. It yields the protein CASKAVDSQNSPLHF.

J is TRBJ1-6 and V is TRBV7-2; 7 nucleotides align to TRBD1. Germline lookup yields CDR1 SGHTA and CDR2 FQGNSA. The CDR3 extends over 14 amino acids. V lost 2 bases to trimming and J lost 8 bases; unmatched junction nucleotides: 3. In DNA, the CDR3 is TGTGCCAGCAGCTTAAGACAGGGAGATTCACCCCTCCACTTT. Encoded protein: CASSLRQGDSPLHF. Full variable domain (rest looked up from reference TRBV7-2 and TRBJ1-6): GAGVSQSPSNKVTEKGKDVELRCDPISGHTALYWYRQSLGQGLEFLIYFQGNSAPDKSGLPSDRFSAERTGGSVSTLTIQRTQQEDSAVYLCASSLRQGDSPLHFGNGTRLTVT.

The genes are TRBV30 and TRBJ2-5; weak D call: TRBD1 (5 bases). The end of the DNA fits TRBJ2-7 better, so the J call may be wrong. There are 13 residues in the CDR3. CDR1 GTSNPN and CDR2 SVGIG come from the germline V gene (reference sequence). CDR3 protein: CAWSVGVSYEQYF. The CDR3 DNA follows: TGTGCCTGGAGTGTAGGGGTATCCTACGAGCAGTACTTC.

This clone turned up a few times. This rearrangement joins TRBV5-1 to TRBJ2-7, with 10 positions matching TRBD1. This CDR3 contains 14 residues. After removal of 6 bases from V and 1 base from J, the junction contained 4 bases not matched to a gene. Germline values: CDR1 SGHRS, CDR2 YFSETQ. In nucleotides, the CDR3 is TGCGCCAGCACCGGACAGGGGGGGTCCTACGAGCAGTACTTC. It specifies CASTGQGGSYEQYF.

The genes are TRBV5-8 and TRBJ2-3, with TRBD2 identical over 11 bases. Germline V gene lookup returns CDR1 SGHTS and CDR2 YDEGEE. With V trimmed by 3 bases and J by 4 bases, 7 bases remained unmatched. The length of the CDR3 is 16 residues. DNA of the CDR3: TGTGCCAGCAGCTCGGCTAGCGGGGGGCCAGCAGATACGCAGTATTTT. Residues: CASSSASGGPADTQYF.

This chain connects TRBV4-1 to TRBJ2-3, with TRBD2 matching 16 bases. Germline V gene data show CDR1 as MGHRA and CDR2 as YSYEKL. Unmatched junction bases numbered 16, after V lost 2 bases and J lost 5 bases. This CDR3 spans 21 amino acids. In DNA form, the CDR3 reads TGCGCCAGCAGCCAACCAAAAGACCTCGGGACTAGCGGGAGGGCTAAAGATACGCAGTATTTT. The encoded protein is CASSQPKDLGTSGRAKDTQYF.

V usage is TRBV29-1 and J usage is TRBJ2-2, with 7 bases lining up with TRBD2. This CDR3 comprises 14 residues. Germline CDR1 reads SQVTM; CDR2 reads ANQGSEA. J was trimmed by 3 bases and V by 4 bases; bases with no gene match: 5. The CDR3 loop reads CSVVGGSDTGELFF. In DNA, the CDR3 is TGCAGCGTTGTAGGCGGGAGTGACACCGGGGAGCTGTTTTTT.

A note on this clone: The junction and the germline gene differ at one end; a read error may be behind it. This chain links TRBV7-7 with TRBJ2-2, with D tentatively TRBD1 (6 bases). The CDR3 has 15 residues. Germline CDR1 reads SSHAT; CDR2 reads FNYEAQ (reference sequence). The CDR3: CASSPGTTNTGELFF. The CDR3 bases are TGTGCTAGCAGCCCAGGGACAACGAACACCGGGGAGCTGTTTTTT.

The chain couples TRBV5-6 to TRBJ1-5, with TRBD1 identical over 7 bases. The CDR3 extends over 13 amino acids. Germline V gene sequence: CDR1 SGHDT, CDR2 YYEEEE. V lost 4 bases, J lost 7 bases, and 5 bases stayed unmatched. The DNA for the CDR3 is TGTGCCAGCAGCGCCGACAGGGCCCAGCCCCAGCATTTT. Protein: CASSADRAQPQHF.

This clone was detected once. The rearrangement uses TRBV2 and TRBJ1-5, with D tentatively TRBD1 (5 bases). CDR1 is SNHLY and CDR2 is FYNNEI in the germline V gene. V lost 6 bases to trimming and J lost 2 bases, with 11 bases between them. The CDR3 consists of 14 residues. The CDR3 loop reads CASSAGRGNQPQHF. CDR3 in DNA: TGTGCCAGCAGCGCGGGACGGGGCAATCAGCCCCAGCATTTT. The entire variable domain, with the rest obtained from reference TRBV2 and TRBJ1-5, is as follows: EPEVTQTPSHQVTQMGQEVILRCVPISNHLYFYWYRQILGQKVEFLVSFYNNEISEKSEIFDDQFSVERPDGSNFTLKIRSTKLEDSAMYFCASSAGRGNQPQHFGDGTRLSIL.

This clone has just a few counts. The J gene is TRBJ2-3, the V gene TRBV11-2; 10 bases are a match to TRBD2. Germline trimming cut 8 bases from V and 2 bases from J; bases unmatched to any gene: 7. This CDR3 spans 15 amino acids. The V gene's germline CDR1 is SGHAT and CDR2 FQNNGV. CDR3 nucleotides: TGTGCCAGCCGATATAGCGGGAGGATCACAGATACGCAGTATTTT. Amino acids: CASRYSGRITDTQYF.

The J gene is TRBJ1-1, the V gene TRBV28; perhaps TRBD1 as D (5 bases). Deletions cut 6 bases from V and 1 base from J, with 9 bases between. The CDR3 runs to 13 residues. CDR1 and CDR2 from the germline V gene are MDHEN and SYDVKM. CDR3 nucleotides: TGTGCCAGCAGATCGACAGCGAACACTGAAGCTTTCTTT. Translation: CASRSTANTEAFF.

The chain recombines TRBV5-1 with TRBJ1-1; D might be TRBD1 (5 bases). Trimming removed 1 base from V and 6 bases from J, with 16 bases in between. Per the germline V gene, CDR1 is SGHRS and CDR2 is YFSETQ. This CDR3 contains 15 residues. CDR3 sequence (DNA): TGCGCCAGCAGCTTGTACGGGGAATGGGGGGCTGAAGCTTTCTTT. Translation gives CASSLYGEWGAEAFF.